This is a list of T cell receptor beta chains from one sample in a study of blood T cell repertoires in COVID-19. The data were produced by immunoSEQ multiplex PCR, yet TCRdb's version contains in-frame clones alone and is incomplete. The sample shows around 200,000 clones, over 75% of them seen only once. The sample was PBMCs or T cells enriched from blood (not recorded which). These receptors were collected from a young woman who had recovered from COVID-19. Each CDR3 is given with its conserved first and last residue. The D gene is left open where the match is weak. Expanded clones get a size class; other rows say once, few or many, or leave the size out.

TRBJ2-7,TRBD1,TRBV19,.,CASSIGAGGYEQYF,TGTGCCAGTAGTATAGGGGCAGGGGGATACGAGCAGTACTTC
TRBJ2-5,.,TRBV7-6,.,CASSLSRPSADNKETQYF,TGTGCCAGCAGCTTATCCCGGCCTTCAGCGGATAACAAAGAGACCCAGTACTTC
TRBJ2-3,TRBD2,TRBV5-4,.,CASSSRTASSGRLDTQYF,TGTGCCAGCAGCTCGAGGACGGCGTCTAGCGGGAGGTTGGATACGCAGTATTTT
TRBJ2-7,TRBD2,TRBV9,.,CASSEGLLYEQYF,TGTGCCAGCAGCGAGGGACTACTCTACGAGCAGTACTTC
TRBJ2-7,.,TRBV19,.,CASSTGQGAVLAGALSYEQYF,TGTGCCAGTAGCACGGGACAGGGGGCCGTACTAGCGGGAGCCCTCTCCTACGAGCAGTACTTC
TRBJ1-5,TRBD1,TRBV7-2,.,CASSAIGTGMRPQHF,TGTGCCAGCAGCGCTATCGGGACAGGTATGCGGCCCCAGCATTTT
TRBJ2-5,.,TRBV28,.,CASSFSGGRTQYF,TGTGCCAGCAGTTTTTCGGGGGGCAGGACCCAGTACTTC
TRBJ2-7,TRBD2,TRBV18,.,CASSATGTSGYEQYF,TGTGCCAGCTCAGCCACCGGGACTAGCGGCTACGAGCAGTACTTC
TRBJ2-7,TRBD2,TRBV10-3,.,CAIKRLAGVAEQYF,TGTGCCATCAAGAGACTAGCGGGAGTGGCCGAGCAGTACTTC
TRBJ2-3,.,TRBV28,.,CASSRQLPRTDTQYF,TGTGCCAGCAGTCGACAGCTACCCCGCACAGATACGCAGTATTTT
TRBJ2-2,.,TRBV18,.,CASSPQGRANTGELFF,TGTGCCAGCTCACCACAAGGGCGGGCGAACACCGGGGAGCTGTTTTTT
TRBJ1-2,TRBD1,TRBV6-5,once,CASGTGGYGYTF,TGTGCCAGCGGGACAGGGGGCTATGGCTACACCTTC
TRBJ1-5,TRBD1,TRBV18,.,CASSQGTGPNQPQHF,TGTGCCAGCTCACAAGGGACAGGTCCTAATCAGCCCCAGCATTTT
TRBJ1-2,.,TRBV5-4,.,CASSFSSAGGRFNYGYTF,TGTGCCAGCAGCTTCTCGTCTGCGGGTGGCCGTTTTAACTATGGCTACACCTTC
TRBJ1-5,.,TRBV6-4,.,CASSVEEGQPQHF,TGTGCCAGCAGTGTCGAGGAGGGACAGCCCCAGCATTTT
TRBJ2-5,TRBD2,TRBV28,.,CASSLSPSGSGETQYF,TGTGCCAGCAGTTTGTCTCCTAGCGGGAGTGGTGAGACCCAGTACTTC
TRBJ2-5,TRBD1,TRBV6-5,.,CASRMGDRALETQYF,TGTGCCAGCAGGATGGGGGACAGGGCCCTGGAGACCCAGTACTTC
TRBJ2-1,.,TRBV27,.,CARVPRGWVDNEQFF,TGTGCCAGGGTCCCTAGGGGTTGGGTGGACAATGAGCAGTTCTTC
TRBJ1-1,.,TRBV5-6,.,CASSLEPGEREAFF,TGTGCCAGCAGCTTGGAACCGGGTGAGCGGGAAGCTTTCTTT
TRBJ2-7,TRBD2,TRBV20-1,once,CTGLAGDEQYF,TGCACAGGTTTAGCGGGAGACGAGCAGTACTTC
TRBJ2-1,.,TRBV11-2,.,CASSLGGASYNEQFF,TGTGCCAGCAGCTTAGGGGGAGCCTCCTACAATGAGCAGTTCTTC
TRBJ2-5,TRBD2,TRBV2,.,CASSAPGLAGIQETQYF,TGTGCCAGCAGTGCGCCCGGACTAGCGGGAATCCAAGAGACCCAGTACTTC
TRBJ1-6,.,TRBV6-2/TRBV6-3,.,CASSYRAHNSPLHF,TGTGCCAGCAGTTACAGAGCTCACAATTCACCCCTCCACTTT
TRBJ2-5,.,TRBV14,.,CASSQENRWGSETQYF,TGTGCCAGCAGCCAAGAAAATCGGTGGGGCTCCGAGACCCAGTACTTC
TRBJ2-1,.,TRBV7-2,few,CASSLFGRDEQFF,TGTGCCAGCAGCTTATTCGGCCGGGATGAGCAGTTCTTC
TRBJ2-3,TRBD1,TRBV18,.,CASSTGVTDTQYF,TGTGCCAGCTCAACAGGGGTCACAGATACGCAGTATTTT
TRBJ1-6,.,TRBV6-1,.,CASSEGRGSAVGSSSYNSPLHF,TGTGCCAGCAGTGAAGGAAGGGGTTCGGCGGTGGGTTCGAGCTCCTATAATTCACCCCTCCACTTT
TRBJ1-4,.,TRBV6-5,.,CASSSDSEKLFF,TGTGCCAGCAGTTCCGACAGCGAAAAACTGTTTTTT
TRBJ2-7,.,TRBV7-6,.,CASSSLSRTASYEQYF,TGTGCCAGCAGCTCACTTTCCCGTACCGCCTCCTACGAGCAGTACTTC
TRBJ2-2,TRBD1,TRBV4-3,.,CASSPRTGNTGELFF,TGCGCCAGCAGCCCCCGGACAGGGAACACCGGGGAGCTGTTTTTT
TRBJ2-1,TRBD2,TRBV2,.,CASNRGAGGRGQQFF,TGTGCCAGCAACAGAGGAGCGGGAGGCCGCGGGCAGCAGTTCTTC